This TCR beta chain was identified in a study of post-analysis software for immune sequencing data. Presence of unique molecular identifiers characterized the TCR beta cDNA libraries. Via MiXCR, TCRdb re-called the PCR reads, giving one row per CDR3 protein. The sample contains hundreds of thousands of distinct CDR3 sequences, 44% of which appear only once. General observations from the study: TRBV5-6, TRBV5-1 and TRBV20-1 belonged to a set of roughly 5 TRBV segments that were more frequent in patients than controls. Strong co-clustering by F measure was evident for samples that had been prepared in the same batch.

The table lists this clonotype with a few counts. Its antigen is currently unknown. Trimming pared 7 bases from V and 5 bases from J, leaving 9 bases between. Germline CDR1 reads ENHRY; CDR2 reads SYGVKD. The CDR3 is made up of 11 amino acids. This receptor was taken from a girl between 5 and 17 years old with multiple sclerosis. The sequenced sample was blood. This chain joins TRBV10-3 and TRBJ2-7; D is unclear. CDR3 in amino acids: CAIKETDEQYF. The CDR3 nucleotides read TGTGCCATCAAGGAGACCGACGAGCAGTACTTC.